The present T cell receptor (beta chain) was sequenced within a study of shared T cell receptors in the human thymus. The CDR3 is 14 residues long. Trimming stripped 10 bases from V and 0 bases from J, with 16 bases between. Germline V gene sequence: CDR1 MGHDK, CDR2 SYGVNS. Sequencing used immunoSEQ multiplex PCR; TCRdb keeps in-frame clones, though not all of them. The sample carries fewer than 700,000 clones, approximately 90% recorded once. A further study also used this sample, focusing on human thymus T cells. That work contributes: Resections removed during corrective heart surgery provided the thymus tissue used. Both thymic and peripheral blood repertoires showed apparently biased V and J usage. The related literature has documented a marked overlap of thymic repertoires among unrelated individuals.

Sequencing was carried out using thymocytes. The TCR comes from a boy under two years old with a congenital heart defect. This chain joins TRBV25-1 and TRBJ2-7, with D tentatively TRBD1 (6 bases). CDR3: CATRGHQSSYEQYF. Here the CDR3 DNA reads TGTGCCACCAGGGGACACCAAAGCTCCTACGAGCAGTACTTC.